The sample holds a few counts of the clone carrying this TCR beta chain. The antigen remains undetermined. The data stem from a study of blood T cells in healthy people across ages. Study-wide points: With unsorted PBMCs, a conclusive comparison of naive versus antigen-experienced cells was not possible. Per-million-T-cell TCR beta diversity fell roughly linearly with age.

Together with a sample-barcoded 5' primer, a J-beta primer mix was included in a second PCR lasting roughly 6 to 12 cycles. From the 5' RACE reads, TCRdb called clonotypes with MiXCR, one entry per CDR3 protein. In the table there are more than 500,000 distinct CDR3 sequences, 27% of which are singletons. Germline V CDR1 and CDR2: SGHNT, YENEEA. CDR3 length: 15 amino acids. Trimming took off 4 bases at V and 5 bases at J, with 17 bases between the two ends. The sample was blood. The chain uses TRBV11-3 and TRBJ2-5; D might be TRBD2 (5 bases). This TCR derives from a woman between 65 and 79 years old in good health. CDR3: CASSSQTTSAETQYF. In nucleotides, the CDR3 is TGTGCCAGCAGCTCCCAAACTACTAGTGCCGAGACCCAGTACTTC.